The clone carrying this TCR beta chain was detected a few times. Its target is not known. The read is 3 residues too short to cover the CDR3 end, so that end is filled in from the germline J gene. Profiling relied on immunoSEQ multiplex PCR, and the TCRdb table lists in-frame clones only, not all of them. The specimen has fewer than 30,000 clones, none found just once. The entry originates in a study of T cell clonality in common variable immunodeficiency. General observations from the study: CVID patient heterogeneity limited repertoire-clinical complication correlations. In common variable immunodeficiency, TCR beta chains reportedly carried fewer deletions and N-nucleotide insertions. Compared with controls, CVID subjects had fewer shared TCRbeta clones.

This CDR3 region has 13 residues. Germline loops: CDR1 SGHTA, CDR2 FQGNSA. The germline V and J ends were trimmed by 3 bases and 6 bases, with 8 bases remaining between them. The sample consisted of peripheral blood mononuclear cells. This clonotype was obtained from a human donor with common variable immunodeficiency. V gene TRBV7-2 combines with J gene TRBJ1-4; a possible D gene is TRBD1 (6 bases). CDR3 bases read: TGTGCCAGCAGCTTCGCAGGGGATGAAAAA. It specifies CASSFAGDEK. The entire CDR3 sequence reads CASSFAGDEKLFF.